This TCR beta chain appears in the sequencing data of a study of control samples from healthy donors and cancer patients (dated by TCRdb to about 2020). Libraries were made using the immunoSEQ multiplex PCR assay. TCRdb re-hosts the immuneACCESS table, in-frame sequences only. Its copies lack some clones; in the studies checked, an unresolved V gene accounts for under half of them, and the cause for the rest is not known. The sample profile shows 120,000 or so clones; roughly nine tenths of them were found once. The top ten hold roughly 2% of the sample. As regards this clone: Its antigen target is currently unknown. The sample holds no much larger clone one base away, and base qualities are not on file.

According to the germline V gene, CDR1 reads MDHEN and CDR2 reads SYDVKM. V sheds 5 bases and J sheds 4 bases, leaving 14 bases between their ends. The CDR3 covers 14 residues, taking in both the cysteine and the phenylalanine. Only the CDR3 region is kept as DNA, spanning 42 bases read in frame from base 1. Recombination connected TRBV28 to TRBJ1-1; no D segment can be confidently identified. Sequencing used blood. This TCR came from a man aged 18 to 35 in good health. The DNA is TGTGCCAGCAGTCCGGCTACCCGTAGCACTGAAGCTTTCTTT. This encodes CASSPATRSTEAFF.